This T cell receptor (beta chain) was sequenced during a study of cytomegalovirus exposure and HLA in healthy donors. Notes on the study in general: Among TCR beta chains, those listed as cytomegalovirus-associated numbered over 150.

The table came from immunoSEQ multiplex PCR; TCRdb's copy has only in-frame clones and leaves some out. The data show 150,000 to 170,000 clones, 75% to 90% seen once. The CDR3 is 16 residues long. The J segment lost 1 base and the V segment lost 0 bases, leaving 6 bases of the junction unmatched. Per the germline V gene, CDR1 is MNHEY and CDR2 is SMNVEV (reference sequence). Turning to this clone: No antigen is known for it.

The approximately 120-subject validation cohort, separate from the approximately 670-subject first cohort, included the donors. This receptor was identified in a man younger than 35 in good health and CMV-seropositive. Sequenced sample: PBMCs. The genes are TRBV27 and TRBJ2-7, with TRBD2 matching 7 bases. The CDR3 region is CASSLSTGTISYEQYF. CDR3 DNA sequence: TGTGCCAGCAGTTTATCGACCGGGACTATATCCTACGAGCAGTACTTC.